Presented here are 20 T cell receptor beta chains from one specimen sequenced in a study of blood T cell repertoires in COVID-19. The protocol was immunoSEQ multiplex PCR, while the TCRdb copy is restricted to in-frame clones and leaves out a portion. Seen here are about 260,000 clones, about 90% observed once, and the top ten hold approximately 4%. Sequences were obtained from peripheral blood. Every receptor here comes from a middle-aged woman with acute or convalescent COVID-19.

The chain is built from TRBV6-4 and TRBJ1-2, with D unresolved. Germline-derived CDR1 and CDR2 are MRHNA and SNTAGT. V was shortened by 0 bases and J by 12 bases, with 14 bases between the two germline ends. CDR3 length: 13 residues. CDR3 nucleotides: TGTGCCAGCAGTGACTCGCCGACTCATAGTCACACCTTC. The encoded protein is CASSDSPTHSHTF.

The chain carries TRBV9 and TRBJ1-1, with TRBD1 as a possible D gene (5 bases). Per germline, CDR1 SGDLS and CDR2 YYNGEE. Trimming shortened V by 3 bases and J by 4 bases, and 16 bases separated the two germline ends. This CDR3 is built from 15 residues. The CDR3 DNA reads as TGTGCCAGCAGCGCTTGGGGAGGGGAGTCCACTGAAGCTTTCTTT. This encodes CASSAWGGESTEAFF.

The gene calls are TRBV15 and TRBJ2-5, with TRBD2 matching over 10 bases. This CDR3 has 16 amino acids. Per the germline V gene, CDR1 is LNHNV and CDR2 is YYDKDF (reference sequence). V lost 0 bases, J lost 0 bases, and 1 base stayed unmatched. The CDR3 DNA reads as TGTGCCACCAGCAGAGACACTAGCGGGGACCAAGAGACCCAGTACTTC. As protein: CATSRDTSGDQETQYF. Supplemented by reference TRBV15 and TRBJ2-5, the full variable domain reads DAMVIQNPRYQVTQFGKPVTLSCSQTLNHNVMYWYQQKSSQAPKLLFHYYDKDFNNEADTPDNFQSRRPNTSFCFLDIRSPGLGDTAMYLCATSRDTSGDQETQYFGPGTRLLVL.

The table lists this clone with a few counts. The chain recombines TRBV14 with TRBJ1-2; 7 bases align to TRBD1. V was pared by 0 bases and J by 8 bases, with 9 bases of the junction left unmatched. The CDR3 has 15 residues. Germline V lookup: CDR1 SGHDN, CDR2 FVKESK. Here the CDR3 reads CASSQDPRQGYGYTF. CDR3 nucleotides: TGTGCCAGCAGCCAAGATCCGAGACAGGGATACGGCTACACCTTC.

The V call is TRBV4-1, the J call TRBJ2-7; D not resolved. This CDR3 spans 15 amino acids. V lost 0 bases and J lost 0, with 9 bases in between. CDR1 is MGHRA and CDR2 is YSYEKL in the germline V gene. The CDR3 nucleotides read TGCGCCAGCAGCCAAGATCACCAGGTCTCCTACGAGCAGTACGTC. It specifies CASSQDHQVSYEQYV.

The chain couples TRBV25-1 to TRBJ1-2; D ambiguous. V lost 2 bases and J lost 4, with 5 bases in between. Germline V CDR1 and CDR2: MGHDK, SYGVNS. CDR3 size: 12 residues. CDR3 nucleotide sequence: TGTGCCAGCAGTGAAGAGGGCTATGGCTACACCTTC. Amino acids: CASSEEGYGYTF.

The V and J genes are TRBV10-3 and TRBJ2-7, with D possibly matching TRBD1 (6 bases). CDR1 and CDR2 from the germline V gene are ENHRY and SYGVKD. This CDR3 spans 11 amino acids. V dropped 10 bases and J dropped 7 bases, with 14 bases sitting between them. Here the CDR3 reads CATRLGTEQYV. The DNA for the CDR3 is TGTGCCACCCGCCTCGGGACAGAGCAGTACGTC.

The chain carries TRBV7-8 and TRBJ2-3, with TRBD1 matching over 11 bases. This CDR3 has 16 amino acids. V lost 4 bases and J lost 3; bases outside the gene matches: 6. Looked up from germline, CDR1 is SGHVS and CDR2 is FQNEAQ. CDR3: CASSWPGQGETDTQYF. The CDR3 DNA follows: TGTGCCAGCAGCTGGCCGGGACAGGGGGAGACAGATACGCAGTATTTT.

The chain has TRBV4-1 and TRBJ1-2, with a weak D call TRBD1 (6 bases). The CDR3 extends over 14 amino acids. CDR1 is MGHRA and CDR2 is YSYEKL in the germline V gene. V lost 0 bases and J 2 bases, leaving 7 bases between the germline ends. CDR3 sequence: CASSQDRGNYGYTF. Written as DNA, the CDR3 is TGCGCCAGCAGCCAAGACAGGGGAAACTATGGCTACACCTTC.

The CDR3 sequence is CASSQVGGLAKNIQYF. CDR3 in DNA: TGTGCCAGCAGCCAAGTGGGGGGTCTAGCCAAAAACATTCAGTACTTC. This sequence joins TRBV14 and TRBJ2-4; the D gene is possibly TRBD2 (6 bases). Trimming removed 1 base at V and 0 bases at J, with 10 bases between. Germline values: CDR1 SGHDN, CDR2 FVKESK. The CDR3 sequence is 16 residues long.

The chain couples TRBV11-2 to TRBJ1-5; 9 bases match TRBD1. The CDR3 totals 17 residues. Germline loops: CDR1 SGHAT, CDR2 FQNNGV. V trimming: 5 bases; J trimming: 0 bases; junction bases outside the gene matches: 8. Written as DNA, the CDR3 is TGTGCCAGCAGCGCCGGGACAGGGAGCTATAGCAATCAGCCCCAGCATTTT. It specifies CASSAGTGSYSNQPQHF. The full variable domain, its missing parts supplied by reference TRBV11-2 and TRBJ1-5, is EAGVAQSPRYKIIEKRQSVAFWCNPISGHATLYWYQQILGQGPKLLIQFQNNGVVDDSQLPKDRFSAERLKGVDSTLKIQPAKLEDSAVYLCASSAGTGSYSNQPQHFGDGTRLSIL.

The chain uses TRBV2 and TRBJ1-2; unclear D gene. V dropped 4 bases and J dropped 2 bases, with 8 bases sitting between them. The CDR3 is 13 residues long. In germline, CDR1 is SNHLY, CDR2 FYNNEI. CDR3 DNA: TGTGCCAGCAGTGCCCCGTTGAACTATGGCTACACCTTC. Translated: CASSAPLNYGYTF. The variable domain in full, with the rest retrieved from reference TRBV2 and TRBJ1-2, is EPEVTQTPSHQVTQMGQEVILRCVPISNHLYFYWYRQILGQKVEFLVSFYNNEISEKSEIFDDQFSVERPDGSNFTLKIRSTKLEDSAMYFCASSAPLNYGYTFGSGTRLTVV.

On this clone itself: Other DNA sequences in this sample translate to the same CDR3. The rearrangement joins TRBV14 to TRBJ2-5; 9 nucleotides match TRBD2. Germline values: CDR1 SGHDN, CDR2 FVKESK. The CDR3 totals 15 residues. With 4 bases clipped from V and 4 bases from J, the junction kept 7 bases outside the gene matches. The CDR3 DNA reads TGTGCCAGCAGCCGGGCGCGGGGGGGCCGAGAGACCCAGTACTTC. Translated: CASSRARGGRETQYF. Supplemented by reference TRBV14 and TRBJ2-5, the full variable domain reads EAGVTQFPSHSVIEKGQTVTLRCDPISGHDNLYWYRRVMGKEIKFLLHFVKESKQDESGMPNNRFLAERTGGTYSTLKVQPAELEDSGVYFCASSRARGGRETQYFGPGTRLLVL.

A single count supports this clone. The chain has TRBV7-2 and TRBJ2-3; 12 bases map to TRBD2. Germline trimming cut 1 base from V and 4 bases from J; bases unmatched to any gene: 3. The CDR3 runs to 16 residues. Germline-derived CDR1 and CDR2 are SGHTA and FQGNSA. CDR3 loop: CASSLGLAGVSDTQYF. The CDR3 bases are TGTGCCAGCAGCTTAGGACTAGCGGGGGTCTCAGATACGCAGTATTTT.

This sequence joins TRBV18 and TRBJ1-3; TRBD1 might be the D (5 bases). V was clipped by 1 base and J by 6 bases, with 10 bases between them. The CDR3 spans 14 residues. Germline values: CDR1 KGHSH, CDR2 LQKENI. Here the CDR3 DNA reads TGTGCCAGCTCACCACTGACAGACTTAAACACCATATATTTT. Protein sequence: CASSPLTDLNTIYF.

The DNA of the CDR3 is TGCAGCGTTGGGGGACTCCGAGTGAACACAGATACGCAGTATTTT. Amino acid sequence: CSVGGLRVNTDTQYF. This chain links TRBV29-1 with TRBJ2-3; perhaps TRBD2 as D (6 bases). This CDR3 region has 15 residues. Germline V gives CDR1 SQVTM, CDR2 ANQGSEA. The germline V and J ends were trimmed by 4 bases and 2 bases, with 16 bases remaining between them.

This clone was seen only a few times. V and J are TRBV2 and TRBJ1-2, with TRBD1 matching 8 bases. In germline, CDR1 is SNHLY, CDR2 FYNNEI. The CDR3 extends over 14 amino acids. V shed 3 bases, J shed 4 bases, and the junction held 4 bases outside the gene matches. This CDR3 reads CASSDVRGPYGYTF. CDR3 sequence (DNA): TGTGCCAGCAGTGACGTCAGGGGGCCCTATGGCTACACCTTC.

This clone showed up just once. The V gene is TRBV27, the J gene TRBJ1-1; TRBD1 agrees at 7 bases. The CDR3 has 17 residues. The germline gives CDR1 MNHEY, CDR2 SMNVEV (reference sequence). The ends lost 5 bases at V and 1 base at J; junction bases unmatched: 13. The CDR3 DNA follows: TGTGCCAGCAGTAGGGTGACAGGGTGGGAAGGGAACACTGAAGCTTTCTTT. Residues: CASSRVTGWEGNTEAFF.

The chain carries TRBV11-2 and TRBJ2-2; 11 bases are shared with TRBD2. The CDR3 length is 15 residues. Per germline, CDR1 SGHAT and CDR2 FQNNGV. The J segment lost 8 bases and the V segment lost 6 bases, leaving 8 bases of the junction unmatched. CDR3 coding DNA: TGTGCCAGCAGTTTCACTAGCGGGGGAGCTGGGGAGCTGTTTTTT. The encoded protein is CASSFTSGGAGELFF. The variable domain in full, completed from reference TRBV11-2 and TRBJ2-2, reads EAGVAQSPRYKIIEKRQSVAFWCNPISGHATLYWYQQILGQGPKLLIQFQNNGVVDDSQLPKDRFSAERLKGVDSTLKIQPAKLEDSAVYLCASSFTSGGAGELFFGEGSRLTVL.

The rearrangement joins TRBV29-1 to TRBJ1-2; D possibly corresponds to TRBD1 (5 bases). With 8 bases removed from V and 8 bases from J, the gap between germline ends came to 15 bases. CDR1 and CDR2 (germline): SQVTM, ANQGSEA. This CDR3 contains 11 residues. CDR3 sequence: CSFRQLQGYTF. The CDR3 nucleotides are TGCAGCTTCCGACAGTTGCAGGGCTACACCTTC.